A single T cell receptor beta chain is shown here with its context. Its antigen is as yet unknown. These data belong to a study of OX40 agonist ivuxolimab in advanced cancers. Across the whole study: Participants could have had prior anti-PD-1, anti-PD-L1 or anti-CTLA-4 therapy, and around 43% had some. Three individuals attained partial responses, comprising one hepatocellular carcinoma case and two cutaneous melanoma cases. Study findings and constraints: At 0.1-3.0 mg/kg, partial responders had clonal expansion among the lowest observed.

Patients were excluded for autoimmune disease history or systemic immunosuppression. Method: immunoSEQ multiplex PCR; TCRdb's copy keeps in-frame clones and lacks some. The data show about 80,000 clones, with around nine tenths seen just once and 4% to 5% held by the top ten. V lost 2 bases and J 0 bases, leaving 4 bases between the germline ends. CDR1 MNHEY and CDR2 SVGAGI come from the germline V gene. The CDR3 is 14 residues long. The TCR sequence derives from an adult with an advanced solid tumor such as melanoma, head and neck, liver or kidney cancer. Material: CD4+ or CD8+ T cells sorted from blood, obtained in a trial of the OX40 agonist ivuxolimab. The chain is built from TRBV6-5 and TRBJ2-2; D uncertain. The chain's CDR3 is CASSYPPNTGELFF. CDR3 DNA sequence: TGTGCCAGCAGTTACCCCCCGAACACCGGGGAGCTGTTTTTT.